The 9 T cell receptor beta chains listed next were all sequenced from one sample in a study of shared clonotypes between healthy human individuals. Profiling relied on immunoSEQ multiplex PCR, and the TCRdb table lists in-frame clones only, not all of them. Among approximately 2,000,000 clones listed, around 92% were seen once. The sample consisted of naive CD4+ T cells from PBMCs. As to subset: CD45RA+ positively selected. These receptors were taken from a young man in good health. Some clones in this sample may be carry-over from other donors' samples.

This chain uses TRBV25-1 with TRBJ2-1, with TRBD1 matching over 7 bases. Trimming cost V 6 bases and J 9 bases; bases outside gene matches: 11. The CDR3 runs to 14 residues. CDR1 is MGHDK and CDR2 is SYGVNS in the germline V gene. CDR3 in amino acids: CASSRDSFISEQFF. The CDR3 region has the DNA TGTGCCAGCAGCCGGGACAGCTTCATTTCTGAGCAGTTCTTC.

The chain uses TRBV7-8 and TRBJ2-4; D is uncertain. The CDR3 is made up of 14 amino acids. V was shortened by 2 bases and J by 5 bases, with 10 bases between the two germline ends. Germline V gene lookup returns CDR1 SGHVS and CDR2 FQNEAQ. The CDR3 loop reads CASSLYKTENIQYF. In nucleotides, the CDR3 is TGTGCCAGCAGCTTATACAAAACGGAAAACATTCAGTACTTC. The full variable domain, in which reference TRBV7-8 and TRBJ2-4 provide the parts outside the CDR3, is GAGVSQSPRYKVAKRGQDVALRCDPISGHVSLFWYQQALGQGPEFLTYFQNEAQLDKSGLPSDRFFAERPEGSVSTLKIQRTQQEDSAVYLCASSLYKTENIQYFGAGTRLSVL.

This clone is a singleton in its sample. The genes are TRBV19 and TRBJ2-7; unclear D gene. With 7 bases removed from V and 0 bases from J, the gap between germline ends came to 10 bases. The CDR3 consists of 13 residues. Germline V CDR1 and CDR2: LNHDA, SQIVND (reference sequence). The CDR3 here is CASKSATSYEQYF. As DNA, the CDR3 is TGTGCCAGTAAGAGCGCCACCTCCTACGAGCAGTACTTC.

To note about this clone: Mismatch with germline at one junction end may stem from a read error. This chain links TRBV5-1 with TRBJ2-7; TRBD1 agrees at 9 bases. The CDR3 length is 14 residues. CDR1 SGHRS and CDR2 YFSETQ come from the germline V gene. The chain's CDR3 is CASSGTGGSDEQYF. In DNA, the CDR3 is TGCGCCAGCAGTGGAACAGGGGGCTCCGACGAGCAGTACTTC.

In the case of this clone: This specimen includes other DNA sequences encoding the same CDR3. This chain joins TRBV11-2 and TRBJ2-7, with 8 positions matching TRBD1. The V gene's germline CDR1 is SGHAT and CDR2 FQNNGV. The junction had 0 bases not matched to a gene; V was cut back by 1 base and J by 1 base. The CDR3 runs to 14 residues. This CDR3 reads CASSLGTGSYEQYF. CDR3 nucleotide sequence: TGTGCCAGCAGCTTAGGGACAGGGTCCTACGAGCAGTACTTC.

The chain links TRBV30 to TRBJ1-6, with D unclear. V was clipped by 0 bases and J by 6 bases, with 6 bases between them. CDR1 is GTSNPN and CDR2 is SVGIG in the germline V gene (reference sequence). The CDR3 runs 13 residues. CDR3 bases: TGTGCCTGGAGTGTACGGCTTAATTCACCCCTCCACTTT. This encodes CAWSVRLNSPLHF.

With regard to this clone: Within the sample, other DNA sequences also encode this same CDR3. The chain combines TRBV9 with TRBJ2-5; D ambiguous. The CDR3 spans 13 residues. V lost 1 base and J lost 1, with 5 bases in between. Germline V gene lookup returns CDR1 SGDLS and CDR2 YYNGEE. The CDR3 spells CASSVNVQETQYF. The CDR3 bases are TGTGCCAGCAGCGTAAACGTCCAAGAGACCCAGTACTTC.

This chain joins TRBV13 and TRBJ2-1, with TRBD2 matching 7 bases. Per germline, CDR1 PRHDT and CDR2 FYEKMQ (reference sequence). The CDR3 runs to 17 residues. J gave up 3 bases and V 2 bases, and 10 bases lay outside the gene matches. The CDR3 sequence is CASSLFGLADVYNEQFF. The CDR3 region has the DNA TGTGCCAGCAGCTTATTTGGGCTAGCGGATGTCTACAATGAGCAGTTCTTC.

The count of this clone is one. The chain recombines TRBV7-3 with TRBJ2-3; the match to TRBD2 covers 8 bases. The CDR3 totals 15 residues. V lost 0 bases to trimming and J lost 3 bases; unmatched junction nucleotides: 2. CDR1 and CDR2 from the germline V gene are SGHTA and FQGTGA. The DNA of the CDR3 is TGTGCCAGCAGCTTAACTAGCGGGAAGACAGATACGCAGTATTTT. This translates into CASSLTSGKTDTQYF.